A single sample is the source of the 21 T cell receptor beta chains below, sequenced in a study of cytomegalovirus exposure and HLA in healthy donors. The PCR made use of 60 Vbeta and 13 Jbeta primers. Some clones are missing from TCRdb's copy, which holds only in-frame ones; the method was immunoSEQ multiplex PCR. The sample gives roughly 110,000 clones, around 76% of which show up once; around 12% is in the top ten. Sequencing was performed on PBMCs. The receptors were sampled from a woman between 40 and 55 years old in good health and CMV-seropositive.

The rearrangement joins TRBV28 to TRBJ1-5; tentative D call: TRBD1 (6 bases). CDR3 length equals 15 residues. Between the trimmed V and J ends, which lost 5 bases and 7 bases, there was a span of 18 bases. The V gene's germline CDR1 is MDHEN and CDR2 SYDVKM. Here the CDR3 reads CASSRGQGRWQPQHF. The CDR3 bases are TGTGCCAGCAGTCGGGGTCAGGGGCGGTGGCAGCCCCAGCATTTT.

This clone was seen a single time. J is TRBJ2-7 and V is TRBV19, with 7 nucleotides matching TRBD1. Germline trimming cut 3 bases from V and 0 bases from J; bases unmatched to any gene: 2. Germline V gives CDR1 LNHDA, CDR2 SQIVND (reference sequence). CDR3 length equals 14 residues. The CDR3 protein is CASSMTGTSYEQYF. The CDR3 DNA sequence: TGTGCCAGTAGTATGACAGGGACCTCCTACGAGCAGTACTTC.

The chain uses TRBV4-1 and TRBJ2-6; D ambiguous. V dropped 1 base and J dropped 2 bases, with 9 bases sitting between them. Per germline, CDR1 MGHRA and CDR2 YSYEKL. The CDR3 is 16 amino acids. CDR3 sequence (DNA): TGCGCCAGCAGCCAAGGAGTGCGGACTGGGGCCAACGTCCTGACTTTC. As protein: CASSQGVRTGANVLTF.

The CDR3: CASRGQGFGYTF. CDR3 DNA: TGTGCCAGTAGGGGACAGGGTTTTGGCTACACCTTC. V and J are TRBV19 and TRBJ1-2; 9 nucleotides line up with TRBD1. J was trimmed by 7 bases and V by 6 bases; bases with no gene match: 3. The CDR3 is 12 amino acids. Germline CDR1 reads LNHDA; CDR2 reads SQIVND (reference sequence). Combining the CDR3 with reference TRBV19 and TRBJ1-2 gives the whole variable domain DGGITQSPKYLFRKEGQNVTLSCEQNLNHDAMYWYRQDPGQGLRLIYYSQIVNDFQKGDIAEGYSVSREKKESFPLTVTSAQKNPTAFYLCASRGQGFGYTFGSGTRLTVV.

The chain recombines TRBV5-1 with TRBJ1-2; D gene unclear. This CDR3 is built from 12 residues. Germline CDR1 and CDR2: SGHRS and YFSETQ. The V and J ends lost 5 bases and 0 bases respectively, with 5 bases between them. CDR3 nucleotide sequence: TGCGCCAGCAGAGCCGCTAACTATGGCTACACCTTC. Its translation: CASRAANYGYTF.

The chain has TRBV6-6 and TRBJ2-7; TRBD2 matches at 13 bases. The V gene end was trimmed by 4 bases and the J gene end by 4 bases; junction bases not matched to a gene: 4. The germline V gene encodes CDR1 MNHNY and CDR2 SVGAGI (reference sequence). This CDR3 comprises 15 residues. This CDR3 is CASSSRTSGGYEQYF. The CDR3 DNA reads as TGTGCCAGCAGTTCTCGGACTAGCGGGGGATACGAGCAGTACTTC.

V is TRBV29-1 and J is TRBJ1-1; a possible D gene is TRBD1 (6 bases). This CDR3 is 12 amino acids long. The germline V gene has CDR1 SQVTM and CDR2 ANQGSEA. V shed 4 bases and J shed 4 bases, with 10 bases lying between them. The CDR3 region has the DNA TGCAGCGTTGGACAGGTCGCCACTGAAGCTTTCTTT. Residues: CSVGQVATEAFF.

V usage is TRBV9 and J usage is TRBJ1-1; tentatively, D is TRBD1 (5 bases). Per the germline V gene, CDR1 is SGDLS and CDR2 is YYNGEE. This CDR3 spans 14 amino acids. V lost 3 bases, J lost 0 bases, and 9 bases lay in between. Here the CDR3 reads CASSAPGMNTEAFF. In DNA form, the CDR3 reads TGTGCCAGCAGCGCCCCAGGGATGAACACTGAAGCTTTCTTT.

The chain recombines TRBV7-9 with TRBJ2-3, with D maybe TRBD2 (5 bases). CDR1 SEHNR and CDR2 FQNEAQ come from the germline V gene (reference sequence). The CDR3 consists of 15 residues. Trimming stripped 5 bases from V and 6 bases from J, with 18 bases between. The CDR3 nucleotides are TGTGCCAGCAGCCGGGAAAGCTCCCTTTCTGATACGCAGTATTTT. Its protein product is CASSRESSLSDTQYF.

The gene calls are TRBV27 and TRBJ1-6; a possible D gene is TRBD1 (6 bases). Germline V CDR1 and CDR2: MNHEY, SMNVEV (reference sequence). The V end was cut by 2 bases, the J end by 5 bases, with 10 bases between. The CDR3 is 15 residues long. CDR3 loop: CASSLGQINNSPLHF. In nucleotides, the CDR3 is TGTGCCAGCAGTTTAGGACAGATAAATAATTCACCCCTCCACTTT.

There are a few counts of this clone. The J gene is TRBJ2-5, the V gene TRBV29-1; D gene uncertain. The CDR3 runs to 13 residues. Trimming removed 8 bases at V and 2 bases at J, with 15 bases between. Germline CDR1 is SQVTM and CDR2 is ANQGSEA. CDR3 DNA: TGCAGCCTTAGAGTGGGCCCACAAGAGACCCAGTACTTC. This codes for CSLRVGPQETQYF.

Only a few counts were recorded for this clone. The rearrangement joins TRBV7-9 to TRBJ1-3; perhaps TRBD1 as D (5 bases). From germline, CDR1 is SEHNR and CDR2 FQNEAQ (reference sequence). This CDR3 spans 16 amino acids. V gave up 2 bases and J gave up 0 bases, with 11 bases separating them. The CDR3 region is CASSLSEGSSGNTIYF. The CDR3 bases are TGTGCCAGCAGCTTATCGGAGGGGAGCTCTGGAAACACCATATATTTT.

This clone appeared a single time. CDR3 sequence: CASSLVRGDEQFF. DNA of the CDR3: TGTGCCAGCAGCTTGGTCAGGGGAGATGAGCAGTTCTTC. The chain carries TRBV7-3 and TRBJ2-1; a possible D gene is TRBD1 (6 bases). Germline loops: CDR1 SGHTA, CDR2 FQGTGA. Trimming cost V 3 bases and J 8 bases, with 11 bases left between them. CDR3 length equals 13 residues.

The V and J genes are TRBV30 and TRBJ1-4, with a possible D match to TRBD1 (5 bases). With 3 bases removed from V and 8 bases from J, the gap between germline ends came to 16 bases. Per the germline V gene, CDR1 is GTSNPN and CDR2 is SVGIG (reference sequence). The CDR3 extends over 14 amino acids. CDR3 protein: CAWRRGREGEKLFF. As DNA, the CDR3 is TGTGCCTGGAGGCGAGGCAGGGAAGGAGAAAAACTGTTTTTT.

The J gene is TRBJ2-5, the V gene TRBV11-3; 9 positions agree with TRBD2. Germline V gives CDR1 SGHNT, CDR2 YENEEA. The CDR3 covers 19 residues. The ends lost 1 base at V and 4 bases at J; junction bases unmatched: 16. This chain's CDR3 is CASSLGSPWLAGTPETQYF. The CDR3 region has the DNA TGTGCCAGCAGCTTAGGATCCCCCTGGCTAGCGGGGACGCCAGAGACCCAGTACTTC.

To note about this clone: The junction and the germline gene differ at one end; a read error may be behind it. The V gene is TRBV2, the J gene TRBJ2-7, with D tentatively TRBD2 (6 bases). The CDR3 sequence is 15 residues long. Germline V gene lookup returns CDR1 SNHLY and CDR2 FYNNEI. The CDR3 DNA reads TGTACCAGCAGTGCCAGAGCGGGCTTCGTCTACGAGCAGTACTTC. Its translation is CTSSARAGFVYEQYF.

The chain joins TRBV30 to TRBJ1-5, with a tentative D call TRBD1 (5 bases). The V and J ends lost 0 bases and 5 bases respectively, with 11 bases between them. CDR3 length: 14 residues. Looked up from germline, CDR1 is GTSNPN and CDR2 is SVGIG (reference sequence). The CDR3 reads CAWSVVQAYQPQHF. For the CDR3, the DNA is TGTGCCTGGAGTGTAGTACAGGCATATCAGCCCCAGCATTTT.

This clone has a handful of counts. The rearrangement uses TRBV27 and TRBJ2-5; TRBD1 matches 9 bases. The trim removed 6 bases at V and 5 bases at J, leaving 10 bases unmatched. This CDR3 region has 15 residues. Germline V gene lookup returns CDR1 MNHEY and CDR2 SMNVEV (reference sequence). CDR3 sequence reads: CASRVPGQGRETQYF. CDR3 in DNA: TGTGCCAGCAGGGTCCCGGGACAGGGACGGGAGACCCAGTACTTC.

CDR3 nucleotides: TGTGCCATCGGAGAGGGTCCCTACGAGCAGTACTTC. It is translated as CAIGEGPYEQYF. This sequence joins TRBV10-3 and TRBJ2-7; D is possibly TRBD2 (5 bases). V dropped 8 bases and J dropped 2 bases, with 10 bases sitting between them. The germline V gene encodes CDR1 ENHRY and CDR2 SYGVKD. CDR3 size: 12 residues.

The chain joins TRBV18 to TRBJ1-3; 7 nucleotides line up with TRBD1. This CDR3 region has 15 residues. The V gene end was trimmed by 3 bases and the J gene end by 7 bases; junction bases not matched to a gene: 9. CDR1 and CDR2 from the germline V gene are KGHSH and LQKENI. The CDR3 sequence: CASSPGTASGNTIYF. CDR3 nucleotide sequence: TGTGCCAGCTCACCTGGGACAGCCTCAGGGAACACCATATATTTT.

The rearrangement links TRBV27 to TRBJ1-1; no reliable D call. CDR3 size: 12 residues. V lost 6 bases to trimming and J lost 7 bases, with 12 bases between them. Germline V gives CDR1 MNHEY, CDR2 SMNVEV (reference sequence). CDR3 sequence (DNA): TGTGCCAGCAGGCGGGAACCCAGTGAAGCTTTCTTT. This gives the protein CASRREPSEAFF.